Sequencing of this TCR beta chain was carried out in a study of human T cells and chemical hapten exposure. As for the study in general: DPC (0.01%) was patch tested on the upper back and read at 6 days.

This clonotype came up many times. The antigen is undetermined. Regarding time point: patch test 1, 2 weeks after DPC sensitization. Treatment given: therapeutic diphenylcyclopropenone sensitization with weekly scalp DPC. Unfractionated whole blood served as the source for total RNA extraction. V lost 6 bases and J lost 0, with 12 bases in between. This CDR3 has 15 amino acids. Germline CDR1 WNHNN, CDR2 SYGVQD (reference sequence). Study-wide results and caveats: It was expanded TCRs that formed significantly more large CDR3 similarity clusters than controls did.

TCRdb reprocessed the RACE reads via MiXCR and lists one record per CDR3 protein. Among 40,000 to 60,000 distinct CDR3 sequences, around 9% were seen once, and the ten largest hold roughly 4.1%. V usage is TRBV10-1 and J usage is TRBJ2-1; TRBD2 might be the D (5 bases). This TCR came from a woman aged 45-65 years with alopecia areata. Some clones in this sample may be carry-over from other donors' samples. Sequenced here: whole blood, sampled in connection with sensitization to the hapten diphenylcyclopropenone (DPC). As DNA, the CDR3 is TGCGCCAGCAGCCCGGACTCGAGCTCCTACAATGAGCAGTTCTTC. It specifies CASSPDSSSYNEQFF.